A selection of T cell receptor beta chains follows, all from one sample in a study of T cell changes during pregnancy in multiple sclerosis. Repertoires were generated with immunoSEQ multiplex PCR, while TCRdb's copy carries only in-frame clones and drops some. The sample holds 50,000 to 65,000 clones; approximately 95% are singletons and the top ten take roughly 3%. Sequences were derived from CD8+ T cells from peripheral blood mononuclear cells, sampled in the second trimester of pregnancy. The receptor set was obtained from a female donor with multiple sclerosis, enrolled in a pregnancy study. Each CDR3 is given with its conserved first and last residue. The D gene is left open where the match is weak. Size is stated for part of the rows, as once, few or many counts, or as a class when the clone is expanded.

>TRBV7-9|TRBD2|TRBJ2-7|-
CASSLATSGRAYEQYF
>TRBV27|-|TRBJ1-1|-
CASSLYPLTGLNTEAFF
>TRBV4-1|-|TRBJ2-7|-
CASSQVREITYEQYF
>TRBV14|-|TRBJ1-2|once
CASSPNPTHYYGYTF
>TRBV30|TRBD2|TRBJ2-1|-
CAWSRAASGSGNEQFF
>TRBV4-1|TRBD1|TRBJ2-7|-
CASSRGGTGVNEQYF
>TRBV7-7|-|TRBJ2-1|-
CASSFGLAFDNEQFF
>TRBV28|TRBD1|TRBJ1-1|-
CASSPRRRGLLMNTEAFF
>TRBV4-3|-|TRBJ2-5|-
CASSQDQGRRETQYF
>TRBV4-3|-|TRBJ2-7|-
CASSQGGGYEQYF
>TRBV7-9|TRBD1|TRBJ2-1|-
CASRLGVGGQNEQFF
>TRBV27|TRBD1|TRBJ2-2|-
CASSLRQGNTGELFF
>TRBV29-1|TRBD1|TRBJ2-7|-
CSVEDDRAEQYF
>TRBV4-3|TRBD2|TRBJ2-7|-
CASSQGLAGVYEQYF
>TRBV11-3|TRBD2|TRBJ2-7|-
CASRGGRPPYEQYF
>TRBV9|TRBD1|TRBJ1-1|-
CASSGIGQGFMNTEAFF
>TRBV28|TRBD2|TRBJ2-7|-
CASSPGTSILYEQYF
>TRBV29-1|-|TRBJ2-7|-
CSVDAGPHEQYF
>TRBV7-9|TRBD1|TRBJ1-1|-
CASSSEDRADEAFF
>TRBV6-6|-|TRBJ1-5|-
CASSYGADYSNQPQHF
>TRBV15|-|TRBJ2-7|-
CATSRDNGRSQRF
>TRBV4-1|-|TRBJ2-1|-
CASRVWTGEQFF
>TRBV7-2|-|TRBJ1-1|-
CASSLREPHERFF
>TRBV4-1|-|TRBJ1-3|-
CASSPGFYGNTIYF
>TRBV7-9|TRBD1|TRBJ2-1|-
CASSLGGQGDGNEQFF
>TRBV4-1|TRBD1|TRBJ1-1|few
CASSQDRGDRVMNTEAFF
>TRBV2|TRBD2|TRBJ2-7|-
CATPGLAPYEQYF
>TRBV6-1|-|TRBJ2-5|-
CASSEPMGEETQYF
>TRBV4-2|-|TRBJ1-5|-
CASSQDEGVNSQPQHF
>TRBV28|TRBD1|TRBJ1-2|-
CASSQTSGQGPIDGYTF
>TRBV4-2|-|TRBJ2-7|-
CASSLRSGEGEQYF
>TRBV27|-|TRBJ1-5|-
CASSSVSNQPQHF
>TRBV19|-|TRBJ2-3|-
CASSIRGGRGDTQYF
>TRBV11-2|TRBD2|TRBJ2-7|-
CASSSSLGLAATYEQYF
>TRBV7-9|TRBD1|TRBJ2-7|-
CASSDRDRPYEQYF
>TRBV5-4|TRBD2|TRBJ2-1|-
CASSLAGGINEQFF
>TRBV19|-|TRBJ2-1|-
CASRRDSHVLDEQFF
>TRBV9|TRBD1|TRBJ1-1|-
CASSAGQGNTEAFF
>TRBV28|-|TRBJ2-7|-
CASSPNYEQYF
>TRBV4-2|TRBD2|TRBJ2-1|-
CASSQDTSGSVNEQFF
>TRBV6-1|-|TRBJ1-4|-
CAAGGKKLFF
>TRBV9|-|TRBJ2-1|-
CASSDYSGRDEQFF
>TRBV9|TRBD2|TRBJ2-7|-
CASSVGAGGYEQYF
>TRBV19|-|TRBJ1-1|-
CASPIGDMNTEAFF
>TRBV27|-|TRBJ2-1|-
CASSLAGARYNEQFF
>TRBV25-1|TRBD1|TRBJ2-2|-
CASSGGQSNTGELFF
>TRBV29-1|TRBD2|TRBJ2-7|-
CSVEGRGTTSGRAGTYEQYF
>TRBV4-2|TRBD2|TRBJ2-7|-
CASSQDRKAGEGHEQYF